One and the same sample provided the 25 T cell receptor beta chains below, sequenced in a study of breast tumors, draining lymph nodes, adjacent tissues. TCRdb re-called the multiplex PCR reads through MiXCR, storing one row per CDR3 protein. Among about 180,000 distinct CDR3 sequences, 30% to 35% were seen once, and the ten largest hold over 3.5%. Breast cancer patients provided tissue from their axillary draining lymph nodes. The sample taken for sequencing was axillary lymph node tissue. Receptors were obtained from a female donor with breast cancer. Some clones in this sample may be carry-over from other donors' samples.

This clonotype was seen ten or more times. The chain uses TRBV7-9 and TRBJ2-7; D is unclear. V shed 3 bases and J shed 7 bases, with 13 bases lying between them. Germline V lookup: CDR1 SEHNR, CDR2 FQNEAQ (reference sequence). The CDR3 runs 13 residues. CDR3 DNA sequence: TGTGCCAGCAGCTTCCCCCTGTCGTGGGAGCAGTACTTC. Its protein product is CASSFPLSWEQYF. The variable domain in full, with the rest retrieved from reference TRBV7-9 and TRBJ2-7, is DTGVSQNPRHKITKRGQNVTFRCDPISEHNRLYWYRQTLGQGPEFLTYFQNEAQLEKSRLLSDRFSAERPKGSFSTLEIQRTEQGDSAMYLCASSFPLSWEQYFGPGTRLTVT.

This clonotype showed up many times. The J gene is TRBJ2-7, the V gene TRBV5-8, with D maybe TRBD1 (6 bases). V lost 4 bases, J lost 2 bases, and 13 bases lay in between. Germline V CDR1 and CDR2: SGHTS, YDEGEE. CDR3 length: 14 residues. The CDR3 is CASSVGDNTYEQYF. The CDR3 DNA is TGTGCCAGCAGCGTCGGGGACAATACCTACGAGCAGTACTTC.

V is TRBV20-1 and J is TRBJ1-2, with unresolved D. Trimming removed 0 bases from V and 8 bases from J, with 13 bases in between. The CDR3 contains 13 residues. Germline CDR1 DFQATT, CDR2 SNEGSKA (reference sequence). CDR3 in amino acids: CSARDPSSGGYTF. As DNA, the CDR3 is TGCAGTGCTAGAGATCCCTCGTCAGGCGGCTACACCTTC.

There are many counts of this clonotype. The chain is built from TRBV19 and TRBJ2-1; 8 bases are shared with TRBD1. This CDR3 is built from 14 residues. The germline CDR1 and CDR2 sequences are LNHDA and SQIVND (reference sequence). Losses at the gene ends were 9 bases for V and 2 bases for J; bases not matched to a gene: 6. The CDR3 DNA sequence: TGTGCCAGCACCGGGACAGGTCCCTACAATGAGCAGTTCTTC. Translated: CASTGTGPYNEQFF.

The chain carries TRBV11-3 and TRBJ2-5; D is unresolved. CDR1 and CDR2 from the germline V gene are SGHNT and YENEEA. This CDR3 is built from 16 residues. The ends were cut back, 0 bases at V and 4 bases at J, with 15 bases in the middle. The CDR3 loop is CASSLEPSSFRETQYF. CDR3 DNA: TGTGCCAGCAGCTTAGAGCCTAGTTCGTTTCGAGAGACCCAGTACTTC.

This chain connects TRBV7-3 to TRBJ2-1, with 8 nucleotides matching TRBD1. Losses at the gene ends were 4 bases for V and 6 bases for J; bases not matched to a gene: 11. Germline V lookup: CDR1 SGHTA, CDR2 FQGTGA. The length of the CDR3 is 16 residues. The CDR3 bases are TGTGCCAGCAGCTCCCTGGACGGGACAGGACTCAATGAGCAGTTCTTC. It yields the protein CASSSLDGTGLNEQFF.

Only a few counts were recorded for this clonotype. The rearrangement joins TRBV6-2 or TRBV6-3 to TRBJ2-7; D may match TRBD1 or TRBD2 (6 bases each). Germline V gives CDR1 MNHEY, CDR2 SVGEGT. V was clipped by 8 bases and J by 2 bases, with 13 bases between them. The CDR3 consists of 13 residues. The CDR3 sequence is CASGHRGPYEQYF. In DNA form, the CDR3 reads TGTGCCAGCGGACATCGGGGGCCCTACGAGCAGTACTTC.

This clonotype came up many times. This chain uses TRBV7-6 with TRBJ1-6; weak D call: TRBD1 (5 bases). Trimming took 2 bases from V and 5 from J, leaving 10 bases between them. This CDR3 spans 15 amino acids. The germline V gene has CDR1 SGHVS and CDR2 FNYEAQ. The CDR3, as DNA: TGTGCCAGCAGCTTACGGGGGATGGATAATTCACCCCTCCACTTT. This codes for CASSLRGMDNSPLHF.

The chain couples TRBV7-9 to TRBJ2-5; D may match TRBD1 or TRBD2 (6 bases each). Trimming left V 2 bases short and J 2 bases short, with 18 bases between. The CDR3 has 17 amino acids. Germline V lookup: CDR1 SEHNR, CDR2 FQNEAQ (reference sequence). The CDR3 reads CASSLNSDGGLQETQYF. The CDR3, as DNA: TGTGCCAGCAGCTTAAACAGCGACGGGGGCCTTCAAGAGACCCAGTACTTC.

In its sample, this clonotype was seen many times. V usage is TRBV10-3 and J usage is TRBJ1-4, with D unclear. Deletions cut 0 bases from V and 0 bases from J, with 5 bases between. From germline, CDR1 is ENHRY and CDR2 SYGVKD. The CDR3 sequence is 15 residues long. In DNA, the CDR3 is TGTGCCATCAGTGAGTCGGTTGCAACTAATGAAAAACTGTTTTTT. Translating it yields CAISESVATNEKLFF.

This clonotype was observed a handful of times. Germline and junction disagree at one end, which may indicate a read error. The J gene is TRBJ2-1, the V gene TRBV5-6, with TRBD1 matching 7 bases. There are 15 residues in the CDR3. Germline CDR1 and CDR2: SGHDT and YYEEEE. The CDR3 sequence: CASSIPGQPRNGQFF. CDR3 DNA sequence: TGTGCCAGCAGCATTCCGGGACAGCCTCGGAATGGGCAGTTCTTC.

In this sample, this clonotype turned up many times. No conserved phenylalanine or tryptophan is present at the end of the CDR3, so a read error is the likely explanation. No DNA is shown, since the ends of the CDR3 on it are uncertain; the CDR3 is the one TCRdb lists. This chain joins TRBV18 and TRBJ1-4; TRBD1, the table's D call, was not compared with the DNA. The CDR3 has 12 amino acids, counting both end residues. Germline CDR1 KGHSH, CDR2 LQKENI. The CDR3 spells CASSPGGQGAAL.

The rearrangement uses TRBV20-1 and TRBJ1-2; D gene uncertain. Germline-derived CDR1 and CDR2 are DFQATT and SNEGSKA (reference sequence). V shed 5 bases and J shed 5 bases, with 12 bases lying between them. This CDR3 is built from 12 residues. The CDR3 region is CSAPPEEYGYTF. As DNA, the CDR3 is TGCAGTGCTCCTCCGGAGGAATATGGCTACACCTTC.

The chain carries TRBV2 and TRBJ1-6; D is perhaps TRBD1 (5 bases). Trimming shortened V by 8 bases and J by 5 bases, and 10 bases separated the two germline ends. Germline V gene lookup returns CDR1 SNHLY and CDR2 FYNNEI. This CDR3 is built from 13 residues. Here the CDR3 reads CASGETDNSPLHF. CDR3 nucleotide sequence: TGTGCCAGCGGGGAGACAGATAATTCACCCCTCCACTTT.

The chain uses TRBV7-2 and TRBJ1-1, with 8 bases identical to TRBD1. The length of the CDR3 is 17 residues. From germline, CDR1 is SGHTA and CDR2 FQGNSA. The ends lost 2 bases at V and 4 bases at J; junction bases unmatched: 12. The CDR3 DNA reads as TGTGCCAGCAGCTTACGCTTGGGCAGGGGGCTTGGCACTGAAGCTTTCTTT. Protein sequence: CASSLRLGRGLGTEAFF. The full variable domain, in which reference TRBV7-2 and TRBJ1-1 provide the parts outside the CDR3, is GAGVSQSPSNKVTEKGKDVELRCDPISGHTALYWYRQSLGQGLEFLIYFQGNSAPDKSGLPSDRFSAERTGGSVSTLTIQRTQQEDSAVYLCASSLRLGRGLGTEAFFGQGTRLTVV.

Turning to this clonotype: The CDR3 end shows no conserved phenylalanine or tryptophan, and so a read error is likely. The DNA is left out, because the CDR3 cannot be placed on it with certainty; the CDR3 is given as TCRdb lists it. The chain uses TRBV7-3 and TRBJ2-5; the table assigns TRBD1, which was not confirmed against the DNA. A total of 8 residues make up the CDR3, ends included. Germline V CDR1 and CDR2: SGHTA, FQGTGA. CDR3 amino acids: CASSSTRT.

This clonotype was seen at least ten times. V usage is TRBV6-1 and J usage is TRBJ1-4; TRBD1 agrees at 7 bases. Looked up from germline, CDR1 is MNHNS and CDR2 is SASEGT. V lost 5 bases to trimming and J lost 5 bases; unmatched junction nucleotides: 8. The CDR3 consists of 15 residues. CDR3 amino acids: CASSRWDSTNEKLFF. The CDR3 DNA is TGTGCCAGCAGTCGGTGGGACAGTACCAATGAAAAACTGTTTTTT.

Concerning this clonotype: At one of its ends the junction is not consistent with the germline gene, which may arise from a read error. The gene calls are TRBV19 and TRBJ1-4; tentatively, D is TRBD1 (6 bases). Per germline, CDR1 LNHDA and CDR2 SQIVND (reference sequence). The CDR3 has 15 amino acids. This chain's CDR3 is CASSLQGSGNEKLLF. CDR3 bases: TGTGCCAGTAGTTTACAGGGTAGTGGCAATGAAAAACTGCTTTTT.

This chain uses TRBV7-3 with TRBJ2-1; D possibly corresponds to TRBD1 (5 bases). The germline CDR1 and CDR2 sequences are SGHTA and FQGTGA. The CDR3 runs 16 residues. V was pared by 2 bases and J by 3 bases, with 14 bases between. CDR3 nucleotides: TGTGCCAGCAGCTTAGCTCCCAGGGCAGACTACAATGAGCAGTTCTTC. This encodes CASSLAPRADYNEQFF.

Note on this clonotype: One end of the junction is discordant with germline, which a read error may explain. CDR3 bases: TGTGCCAGCAGCTTAGAGTCAAGGGGCAACTATGGCTACGCCTTC. It specifies CASSLESRGNYGYAF. This chain connects TRBV11-2 to TRBJ1-2; possibly TRBD1 for D (5 bases). CDR1 is SGHAT, CDR2 FQNNGV, per germline. The CDR3 sequence is 15 residues long.

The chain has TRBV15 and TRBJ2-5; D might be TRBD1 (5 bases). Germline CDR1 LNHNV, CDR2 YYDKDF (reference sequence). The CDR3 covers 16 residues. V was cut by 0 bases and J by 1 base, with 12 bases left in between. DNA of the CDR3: TGTGCCACCAGCAGAGATAGTAGGGGATCCCAAGAGACCCAGTACTTC. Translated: CATSRDSRGSQETQYF.

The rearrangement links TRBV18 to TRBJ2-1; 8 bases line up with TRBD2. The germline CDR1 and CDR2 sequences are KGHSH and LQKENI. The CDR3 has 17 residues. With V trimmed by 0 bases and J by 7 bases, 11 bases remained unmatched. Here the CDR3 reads CASSPPREAGASNEQFF. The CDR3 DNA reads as TGTGCCAGCTCACCACCGCGTGAAGCGGGAGCGTCTAATGAGCAGTTCTTC.

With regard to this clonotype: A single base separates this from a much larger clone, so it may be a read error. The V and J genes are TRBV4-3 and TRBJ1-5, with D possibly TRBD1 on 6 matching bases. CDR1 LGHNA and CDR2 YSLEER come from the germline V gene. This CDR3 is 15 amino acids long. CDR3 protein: CASGQGFGGGQPQHF. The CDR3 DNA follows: TGCGCCAGCGGCCAAGGTTTCGGAGGGGGGCAGCCCCAGCATTTT.

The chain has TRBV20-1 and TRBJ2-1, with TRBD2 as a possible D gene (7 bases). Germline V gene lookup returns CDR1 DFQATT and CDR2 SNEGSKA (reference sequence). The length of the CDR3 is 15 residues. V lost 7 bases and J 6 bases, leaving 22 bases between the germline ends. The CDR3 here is CSGEKGGGETNEQFF. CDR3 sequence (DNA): TGCAGTGGGGAGAAAGGGGGGGGGGAGACCAATGAGCAGTTCTTC.

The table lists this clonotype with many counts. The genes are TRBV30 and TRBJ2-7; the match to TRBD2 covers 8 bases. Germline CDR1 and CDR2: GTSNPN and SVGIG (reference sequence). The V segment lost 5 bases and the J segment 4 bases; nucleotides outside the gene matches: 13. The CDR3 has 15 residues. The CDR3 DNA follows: TGTGCCTGGGCCGGCGGGACTAGGCTTCTTTACGAGCAGTACTTC. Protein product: CAWAGGTRLLYEQYF.